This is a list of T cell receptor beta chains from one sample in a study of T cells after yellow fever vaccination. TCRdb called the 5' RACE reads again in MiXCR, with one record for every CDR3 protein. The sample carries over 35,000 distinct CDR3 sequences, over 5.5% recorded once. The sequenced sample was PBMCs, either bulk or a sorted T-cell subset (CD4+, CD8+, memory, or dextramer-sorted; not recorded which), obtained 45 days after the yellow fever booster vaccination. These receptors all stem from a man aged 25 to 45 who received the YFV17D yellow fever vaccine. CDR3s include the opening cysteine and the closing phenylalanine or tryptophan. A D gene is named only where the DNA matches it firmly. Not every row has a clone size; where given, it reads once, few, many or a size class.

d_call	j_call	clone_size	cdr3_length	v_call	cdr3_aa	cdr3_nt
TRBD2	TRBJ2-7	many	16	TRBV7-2	CASSPRGLAGGYEQYF	TGTGCCAGCAGCCCACGGGGACTAGCGGGAGGGTACGAGCAGTACTTC
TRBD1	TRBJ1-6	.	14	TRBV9	CASRQGQGNSPLHF	TGTGCCAGCCGACAAGGACAGGGAAATTCACCCCTCCACTTT
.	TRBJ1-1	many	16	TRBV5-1	CASSPGGGTRSTEAFF	TGCGCCAGCAGCCCGGGGGGGGGGACCAGAAGCACTGAAGCTTTCTTT
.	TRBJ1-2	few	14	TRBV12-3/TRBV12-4	CASSKMETFYGYTF	TGTGCCAGCTCGAAAATGGAGACTTTCTATGGCTACACCTTC
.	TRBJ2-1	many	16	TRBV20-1	CSADRPSGALYNEQFF	TGCAGTGCTGACAGACCCTCGGGGGCCCTCTACAATGAGCAGTTCTTC
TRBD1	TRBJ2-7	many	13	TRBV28	CASSLGTGAEQYF	TGTGCCAGCAGTTTAGGGACAGGGGCCGAGCAGTACTTC
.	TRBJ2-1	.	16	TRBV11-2	CASSPKGWSPTGEQFF	TGTGCCAGCAGCCCGAAAGGATGGTCCCCGACAGGTGAGCAGTTCTTC
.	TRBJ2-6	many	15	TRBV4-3	CASSHSLSGANVLTF	TGCGCCAGCAGCCACAGTCTCTCTGGGGCCAACGTCCTGACTTTC
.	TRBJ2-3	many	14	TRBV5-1	CASSFHTSTDTQYF	TGCGCCAGCAGCTTCCATACTAGCACAGATACGCAGTATTTT
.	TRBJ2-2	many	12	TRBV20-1	CSAGGGYGELFF	TGCAGTGCTGGAGGGGGTTACGGGGAGCTGTTTTTT
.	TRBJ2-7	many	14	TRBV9	CASSTSHRSYEQYF	TGTGCCAGCTCCACATCGCACAGATCCTACGAGCAGTACTTC
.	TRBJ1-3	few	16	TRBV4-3	CASSQEYPATGNTIYF	TGCGCCAGCAGCCAAGAATACCCAGCCACTGGAAACACCATATATTTT
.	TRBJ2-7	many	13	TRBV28	CASLEVGSYEQYF	TGTGCCAGTTTAGAGGTAGGGTCCTACGAGCAGTACTTC
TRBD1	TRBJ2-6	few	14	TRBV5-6	CASSSGQGANVLTF	TGTGCCAGCAGCTCGGGACAGGGGGCCAACGTCCTGACTTTC
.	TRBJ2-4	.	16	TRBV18	CASSPSRTLAKNIQYF	TGTGCCAGCTCACCATCCAGGACACTAGCCAAAAACATTCAGTACTTC
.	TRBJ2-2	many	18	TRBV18	CASSHAALMGPYTGELFF	TGTGCCAGCTCACACGCCGCCCTCATGGGCCCCTACACCGGGGAGCTGTTTTTT
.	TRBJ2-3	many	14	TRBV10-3	CAIKGSSLENTQYF	TGTGCCATCAAGGGAAGTTCCCTGGAGAATACGCAGTATTTT
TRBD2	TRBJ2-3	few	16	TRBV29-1	CSVERLAGYRTDTQYF	TGCAGCGTTGAAAGACTAGCGGGATATAGGACAGATACGCAGTATTTT
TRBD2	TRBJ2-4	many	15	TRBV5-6	CASSHGTSGGNIQYF	TGTGCCAGCAGCCACGGGACTAGCGGGGGAAACATTCAGTACTTC
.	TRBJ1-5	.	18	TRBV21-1	CASSKAHGREAGNQPQHF	TGTGCCAGCAGCAAAGCGCATGGCAGGGAAGCTGGCAATCAGCCCCAGCATTTT
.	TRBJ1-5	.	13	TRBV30	CAWSGEEAQPQHF	TGTGCCTGGAGCGGAGAGGAGGCTCAGCCCCAGCATTTT
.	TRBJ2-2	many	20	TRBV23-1	CASSRRAGLPRTDNTGELFF	TGCGCCAGCAGTCGGCGGGCGGGTCTACCCCGGACTGATAACACCGGGGAGCTGTTTTTT
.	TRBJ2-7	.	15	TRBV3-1	CASSLSTRPPYEQYF	TGTGCCAGCAGCCTCTCGACCAGACCTCCCTACGAGCAGTACTTC
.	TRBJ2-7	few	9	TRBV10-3	CAIKSWQYF	TGTGCCATCAAGTCGTGGCAGTACTTC
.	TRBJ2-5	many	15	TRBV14	CASSRTRDGFGTQYF	TGTGCCAGCAGCCGGACCCGGGACGGGTTCGGAACCCAGTACTTC
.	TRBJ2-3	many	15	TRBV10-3	CAISGKGQSTDTQYF	TGTGCCATCTCTGGCAAGGGCCAGAGCACAGATACGCAGTATTTT
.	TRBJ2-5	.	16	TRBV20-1	CSARDARQGRIETQYF	TGCAGTGCTAGAGATGCCCGCCAGGGGCGAATAGAGACCCAGTACTTC
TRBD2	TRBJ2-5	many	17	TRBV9	CASSRPRPSGYQETQYF	TGTGCCAGCAGCCGCCCTCGTCCTAGCGGTTACCAAGAGACCCAGTACTTC
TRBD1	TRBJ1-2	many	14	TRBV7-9	CASSPRRQGNRYTF	TGTGCCAGCAGCCCCCGTAGACAGGGAAATCGCTACACCTTC
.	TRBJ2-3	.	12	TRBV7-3	CASSPGTDTQYF	TGTGCCAGCAGCCCCGGAACAGATACGCAGTATTTT
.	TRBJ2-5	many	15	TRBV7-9	CASSPEGTYQETQYF	TGTGCCAGCAGCCCCGAAGGGACGTACCAAGAGACCCAGTACTTC
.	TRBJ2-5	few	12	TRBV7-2	CASSPLWETQYF	TGTGCCAGCAGCCCCCTGTGGGAGACCCAGTACTTC
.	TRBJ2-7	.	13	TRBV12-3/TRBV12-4	CASSLAGVYEQYF	TGTGCCAGCAGTTTAGCGGGAGTGTACGAGCAGTACTTC
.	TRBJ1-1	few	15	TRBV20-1	CSARSPNNMNTEAFF	TGCAGTGCAAGAAGCCCCAATAACATGAACACTGAAGCTTTCTTT
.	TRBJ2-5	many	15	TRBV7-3	CASSTNGGPQETQYF	TGTGCCAGCAGCACGAACGGGGGCCCTCAAGAGACCCAGTACTTC
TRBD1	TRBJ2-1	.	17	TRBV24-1	CATSATKTGVSYNEQFF	TGTGCCACCAGTGCCACAAAGACAGGGGTCTCCTACAATGAGCAGTTCTTC
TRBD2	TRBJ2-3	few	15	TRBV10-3	CATRLAGDGTDTQYF	TGTGCCACCCGACTAGCGGGAGACGGCACAGATACGCAGTATTTT
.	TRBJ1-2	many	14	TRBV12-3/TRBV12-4	CASSLVGGNYGYTF	TGTGCCAGCAGTCTCGTCGGTGGGAACTATGGCTACACCTTC
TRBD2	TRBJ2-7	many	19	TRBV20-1	CSASSSPGRLAGGTYEQYF	TGCAGTGCTAGTAGCTCCCCTGGCAGACTAGCGGGAGGAACCTACGAGCAGTACTTC
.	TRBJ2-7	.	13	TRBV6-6	CATQKGDIYGQYF	TGTGCCACCCAGAAAGGGGACATCTACGGGCAGTACTTC
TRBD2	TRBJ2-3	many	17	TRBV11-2	CASSLWSSGLSTDTQYF	TGTGCCAGCAGCTTATGGTCTAGCGGCCTTAGCACAGATACGCAGTATTTT
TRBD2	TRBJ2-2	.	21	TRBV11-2	CASSLHSGLAGRRLRTGELFF	TGTGCCAGCAGCTTACACTCCGGGCTAGCGGGACGACGTCTTCGGACTGGGGAGCTGTTTTTT
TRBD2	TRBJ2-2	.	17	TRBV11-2	CASSSYGLAGVTGELFF	TGTGCCAGCAGCTCATACGGACTAGCGGGAGTTACCGGGGAGCTGTTTTTT
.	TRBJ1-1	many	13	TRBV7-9	CASSLMGGAEAFF	TGTGCCAGCAGCTTAATGGGAGGAGCTGAAGCTTTCTTT
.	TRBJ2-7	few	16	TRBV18	CASSPRVQGGSYEQYF	TGTGCCAGCTCACCCCGGGTCCAGGGGGGGTCCTACGAGCAGTACTTC
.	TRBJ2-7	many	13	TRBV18	CASSPGRSDEQYF	TGTGCCAGCTCACCTGGCCGATCGGACGAGCAGTACTTC
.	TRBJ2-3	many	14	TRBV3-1	CASSQSLAPDTQYF	TGTGCCAGCAGCCAGAGCCTAGCACCAGATACGCAGTATTTT